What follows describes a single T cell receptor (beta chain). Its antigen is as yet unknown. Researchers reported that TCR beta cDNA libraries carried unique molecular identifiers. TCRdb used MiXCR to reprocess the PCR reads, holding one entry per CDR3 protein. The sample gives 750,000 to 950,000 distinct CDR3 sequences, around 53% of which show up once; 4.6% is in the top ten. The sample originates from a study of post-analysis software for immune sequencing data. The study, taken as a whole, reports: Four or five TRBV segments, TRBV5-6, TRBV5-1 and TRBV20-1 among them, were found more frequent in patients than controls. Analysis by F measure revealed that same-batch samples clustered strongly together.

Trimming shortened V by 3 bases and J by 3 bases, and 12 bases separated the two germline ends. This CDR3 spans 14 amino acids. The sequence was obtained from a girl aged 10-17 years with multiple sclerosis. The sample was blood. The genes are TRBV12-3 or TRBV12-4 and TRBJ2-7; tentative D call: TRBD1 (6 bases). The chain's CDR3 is CASSFGDTNYEQYF. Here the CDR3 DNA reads TGTGCCAGCAGTTTCGGGGACACCAACTACGAGCAGTACTTC.